This TCR beta chain comes out of a study of identical twins. General observations from the study: Invariant MAIT and iNKT cells may have partly biased zero-insertion analyses. Cord blood beta clonotypes that were abundant carried fewer insertions, and memory repertoires showed no such trend.

The authors used template switching to add a universal primer site and gave cDNA unique molecular identifiers. TCRdb re-analysed the 5' RACE reads in MiXCR, keeping a single row per CDR3 protein. The sample shows 1.5 million to 2 million distinct CDR3 sequences, under 35% of them seen only once. Donors were all healthy Caucasians. V trimming: 6 bases; J trimming: 2 bases; junction bases outside the gene matches: 7. CDR3 length: 15 residues. Per germline, CDR1 WSHSY and CDR2 SAAADI. Comments on this clonotype: Antigen: not known.

This chain links TRBV10-2 with TRBJ2-3, with 8 bases that match TRBD2. This clonotype was sampled from a newborn girl in good health. Sequenced: cord blood. CDR3 protein: CASRPRGGHTDTQYF. The CDR3 region has the DNA TGCGCCAGCAGGCCTCGGGGGGGGCACACAGATACGCAGTATTTT.